This entry lists 29 T cell receptor beta chains sequenced from one sample in a study of blood T cell repertoires in COVID-19. Profiling relied on immunoSEQ multiplex PCR, and the TCRdb table lists in-frame clones only, not all of them. The sample lists a few hundred thousand clones, approximately 90% seen once, with 9.5% to 13% in the top ten. The specimen sequenced was peripheral blood. The source of these receptors is a woman aged 45-65 years with COVID-19, enrolled during active disease.

The chain employs TRBV9 and TRBJ2-2, with D perhaps matching TRBD2 (7 bases). This CDR3 contains 17 residues. CDR1 and CDR2 from the germline V gene are SGDLS and YYNGEE. The germline V and J ends were trimmed by 3 bases and 3 bases, with 18 bases remaining between them. CDR3 DNA sequence: TGTGCCAGCAGCGCCCAACGTGGAGGGGGGGACACCGGGGAGCTGTTTTTT. It specifies CASSAQRGGGDTGELFF. Full variable domain (rest looked up from reference TRBV9 and TRBJ2-2): DSGVTQTPKHLITATGQRVTLRCSPRSGDLSVYWYQQSLDQGLQFLIQYYNGEERAKGNILERFSAQQFPDLHSELNLSSLELGDSALYFCASSAQRGGGDTGELFFGEGSRLTVL.

The chain has TRBV30 and TRBJ2-7, with 8 bases aligning to TRBD1. The CDR3 covers 12 residues. V was clipped by 4 bases and J by 9 bases; unmatched bases: 8. CDR1 and CDR2 (germline): GTSNPN, SVGIG (reference sequence). Written as DNA, the CDR3 is TGTGCCTGGAACGCAGGGGGCGCGGTGCAGTACTTC. Translation: CAWNAGGAVQYF.

Only one count was recorded for this clone. CDR3 coding DNA: TGTGCCAGCAGTTCCCCAGACTCCCCCCTCTACGAGCAGTACTTC. Protein: CASSSPDSPLYEQYF. This chain connects TRBV28 to TRBJ2-7, with D unresolved. Germline V gives CDR1 MDHEN, CDR2 SYDVKM. V was shortened by 4 bases and J by 3 bases, with 16 bases between the two germline ends. The CDR3 runs 15 residues.

The V call is TRBV12-3 or TRBV12-4, the J call TRBJ1-2; no firm D call. The V and J ends lost 3 bases and 3 bases respectively, with 8 bases between them. This CDR3 comprises 13 residues. The CDR3 nucleotides are TGTGCCAGCAGTTTGGATAGCGACTATGGCTACACCTTC. As protein: CASSLDSDYGYTF.

The chain has TRBV25-1 and TRBJ1-4, with TRBD1 as a possible D gene (5 bases). V was shortened by 8 bases and J by 0 bases, with 16 bases between the two germline ends. CDR3 length equals 16 residues. Germline lookup yields CDR1 MGHDK and CDR2 SYGVNS. The CDR3 DNA reads TGTGCCAGCCAAACAGCGGGGGAGGCAACTAATGAAAAACTGTTTTTT. Encoded protein: CASQTAGEATNEKLFF.

Concerning this clone: An end of the junction does not agree with germline; a read error may underlie this. V gene TRBV27 combines with J gene TRBJ2-3, with 10 positions matching TRBD2. In germline, CDR1 is MNHEY, CDR2 SMNVEV (reference sequence). The CDR3 is made up of 12 amino acids. CDR3 nucleotides: TGTGCCAGCAGCAGACCTGGACTAGCGGACTCATTT. Its protein product is CASSRPGLADSF.

The J gene is TRBJ1-1, the V gene TRBV18, with D possibly being TRBD1 (6 bases). The V gene's germline CDR1 is KGHSH and CDR2 LQKENI. Deletions cut 2 bases from V and 6 bases from J, with 16 bases between. The CDR3 consists of 15 residues. The CDR3 sequence is CASSPRQDGRAEAFF. The DNA for the CDR3 is TGTGCCAGCTCACCAAGACAGGACGGGAGGGCTGAAGCTTTCTTT.

Only one count was recorded for this clone. The chain recombines TRBV19 with TRBJ1-2; D is ambiguous. V was cut by 0 bases and J by 2 bases, with 4 bases left in between. The CDR3 is made up of 13 amino acids. The germline CDR1 and CDR2 sequences are LNHDA and SQIVND (reference sequence). This chain's CDR3 is CASSIEQNYGYTF. The CDR3 bases are TGTGCCAGTAGTATAGAACAGAACTATGGCTACACCTTC.

This clone was counted once. The rearrangement links TRBV30 to TRBJ1-1; D gene ambiguous. The germline V gene has CDR1 GTSNPN and CDR2 SVGIG (reference sequence). V lost 6 bases, J lost 1 base, and 12 bases lay in between. The length of the CDR3 is 13 residues. The CDR3 sequence is CACDMQSNTEAFF. Written as DNA, the CDR3 is TGTGCCTGTGACATGCAATCGAACACTGAAGCTTTCTTT.

The V gene is TRBV2, the J gene TRBJ1-6; perhaps TRBD1 as D (6 bases). The CDR3 spans 16 residues. V gave up 10 bases and J gave up 0 bases, with 16 bases separating them. The V gene's germline CDR1 is SNHLY and CDR2 FYNNEI. The CDR3 sequence is CATEDRQGSYNSPLHF. The CDR3 DNA reads as TGTGCCACGGAAGACAGGCAGGGCTCCTATAATTCACCCCTCCACTTT.

V is TRBV9 and J is TRBJ1-5; 9 bases are shared with TRBD1. This CDR3 contains 14 residues. Germline loops: CDR1 SGDLS, CDR2 YYNGEE. V gave up 2 bases and J gave up 5 bases; unmatched junction bases: 2. The CDR3 is CASSVGTGYQPQHF. In nucleotides, the CDR3 is TGTGCCAGCAGCGTCGGGACAGGGTATCAGCCCCAGCATTTT.

The V gene is TRBV27, the J gene TRBJ1-2; D perhaps matches TRBD1 (6 bases). The CDR3 runs to 14 residues. Trimming removed 3 bases from V and 6 bases from J, with 14 bases in between. The germline gives CDR1 MNHEY, CDR2 SMNVEV (reference sequence). The CDR3 sequence is CASSFFPQGNGYTF. In nucleotides, the CDR3 is TGTGCCAGCAGTTTTTTCCCCCAGGGGAATGGCTACACCTTC.

This chain links TRBV27 with TRBJ1-4, with 8 bases that match TRBD1. J lost 8 bases, V lost 2 bases, and 1 base had no gene match. The CDR3 totals 13 residues. CDR1 is MNHEY, CDR2 SMNVEV, per germline (reference sequence). The CDR3 bases are TGTGCCAGCAGTTTAGACAGGGGAGAAAAACTGTTTTTT. Protein sequence: CASSLDRGEKLFF.

The chain employs TRBV27 and TRBJ2-7, with 8 bases lining up with TRBD2. The CDR3 is 15 residues long. Germline V gives CDR1 MNHEY, CDR2 SMNVEV (reference sequence). V trimming: 5 bases; J trimming: 2 bases; junction bases outside the gene matches: 8. The CDR3 nucleotides are TGTGCCAGCAGTCTCCTGACAGCGGGGGCCTACGAGCAGTACTTC. Protein sequence: CASSLLTAGAYEQYF.

CDR3 amino acids: CASQGFKDEKLFF. Written as DNA, the CDR3 is TGTGCCTCCCAGGGTTTTAAGGATGAAAAACTGTTTTTT. The chain recombines TRBV30 with TRBJ1-4; TRBD1 might be the D (5 bases). The CDR3 loop spans 13 amino acids. Germline assignment: CDR1 GTSNPN and CDR2 SVGIG (reference sequence). The V gene lost 7 bases and the J gene lost 6 bases, with 15 bases spanning the gap.

The chain carries TRBV19 and TRBJ2-3, with 14 bases lining up with TRBD2. Unmatched junction bases numbered 6, after V lost 5 bases and J lost 5 bases. Germline V lookup: CDR1 LNHDA, CDR2 SQIVND (reference sequence). The CDR3 runs to 16 residues. The CDR3 DNA is TGTGCCAGTAGTGCCAGACTAGCGGGGGGGAGAGATACGCAGTATTTT. This encodes CASSARLAGGRDTQYF. Full variable domain (outside the CDR3, taken from reference TRBV19 and TRBJ2-3): DGGITQSPKYLFRKEGQNVTLSCEQNLNHDAMYWYRQDPGQGLRLIYYSQIVNDFQKGDIAEGYSVSREKKESFPLTVTSAQKNPTAFYLCASSARLAGGRDTQYFGPGTRLTVL.

The chain uses TRBV6-5 and TRBJ1-5; 7 bases line up with TRBD1. With V trimmed by 4 bases and J by 3 bases, 3 bases remained unmatched. In germline, CDR1 is MNHEY, CDR2 SVGAGI. The CDR3 is 14 residues long. CDR3 sequence (DNA): TGTGCCAGCAGTTTACAGGGGTTCAATCAGCCCCAGCATTTT. It yields the protein CASSLQGFNQPQHF.

The chain carries TRBV27 and TRBJ1-1, with a weak D call TRBD1 (6 bases). Germline CDR1 MNHEY, CDR2 SMNVEV (reference sequence). The CDR3 contains 15 residues. Trimming left V 5 bases short and J 1 base short, with 14 bases between. This CDR3 reads CASSPLDRRNTEAFF. In nucleotides, the CDR3 is TGTGCCAGCAGTCCCTTAGACAGGCGGAACACTGAAGCTTTCTTT.

This sequence joins TRBV28 and TRBJ1-2; 9 positions match TRBD1. With 1 base clipped from V and 3 bases from J, the junction kept 6 bases outside the gene matches. The length of the CDR3 is 16 residues. Germline assignment: CDR1 MDHEN and CDR2 SYDVKM. The chain's CDR3 is CASSLSGTGGYYGYTF. The CDR3 DNA follows: TGTGCCAGCAGTTTATCTGGAACAGGGGGCTACTATGGCTACACCTTC.

V and J are TRBV19 and TRBJ1-3, with D possibly being TRBD1 (6 bases). Germline loops: CDR1 LNHDA, CDR2 SQIVND (reference sequence). Trimming pared 5 bases from V and 0 bases from J, leaving 11 bases between. CDR3 length equals 15 residues. The CDR3 nucleotides read TGTGCCAGTAGTCCTGACAGGAACTCTGGAAACACCATATATTTT. Translation: CASSPDRNSGNTIYF.

J is TRBJ2-3 and V is TRBV10-3; the match to TRBD2 covers 13 bases. The length of the CDR3 is 15 residues. CDR1 and CDR2 (germline): ENHRY, SYGVKD. V was pared by 6 bases and J by 2 bases, with 2 bases of the junction left unmatched. The CDR3 here is CAIRGTSGVTDTQYF. The CDR3 DNA reads TGTGCCATCAGAGGGACTAGCGGGGTCACAGATACGCAGTATTTT.

CDR3 sequence (DNA): TGTGCCCGAGCCGTCCGGGACAGAGGGGTGTATGGCTACACCTTC. This translates into CARAVRDRGVYGYTF. The chain is built from TRBV30 and TRBJ1-2, with 7 nucleotides matching TRBD1. The V gene's germline CDR1 is GTSNPN and CDR2 SVGIG (reference sequence). The CDR3 is 15 amino acids. With V trimmed by 8 bases and J by 5 bases, 17 bases remained unmatched.

The chain has TRBV12-5 and TRBJ2-7, with TRBD1 identical over 7 bases. CDR1 and CDR2 from the germline V gene are LGHNT and FRNRAP. CDR3 length: 13 residues. Trimming cost V 7 bases and J 1 base; bases outside gene matches: 4. In DNA, the CDR3 is TGTGCTAGTGCAAGGGGGCTGTCCTACGAGCAGTACGTC. Translation gives CASARGLSYEQYV.

The chain carries TRBV19 and TRBJ2-3, with D possibly TRBD1 on 5 matching bases. Between the trimmed V and J ends, which lost 10 bases and 3 bases, there was a span of 14 bases. Per germline, CDR1 LNHDA and CDR2 SQIVND (reference sequence). The CDR3 is made up of 13 amino acids. The CDR3 DNA reads TGTGCCATTTCCTTGACAGATACAGATACGCAGTATTTT. Translation gives CAISLTDTDTQYF. Complete variable domain (other parts from reference TRBV19 and TRBJ2-3): DGGITQSPKYLFRKEGQNVTLSCEQNLNHDAMYWYRQDPGQGLRLIYYSQIVNDFQKGDIAEGYSVSREKKESFPLTVTSAQKNPTAFYLCAISLTDTDTQYFGPGTRLTVL.

The CDR3: CASSGGGGRTEAFF. In nucleotides, the CDR3 is TGTGCCAGCAGCGGGGGAGGGGGGAGGACTGAAGCTTTCTTT. This chain links TRBV7-6 with TRBJ1-1; TRBD1 might be the D (6 bases). Looked up from germline, CDR1 is SGHVS and CDR2 is FNYEAQ. The ends were cut back, 5 bases at V and 5 bases at J, with 15 bases in the middle. The CDR3 contains 14 residues.

The CDR3 coding sequence is TGCGCCAGCAGCCAAGGGGGACTTTACGAGCAGTACTTC. This sequence encodes CASSQGGLYEQYF. The V call is TRBV4-1, the J call TRBJ2-7; D possibly corresponds to TRBD2 (6 bases). Trimming stripped 1 base from V and 4 bases from J, with 8 bases between. The CDR3 length is 13 residues. Germline lookup yields CDR1 MGHRA and CDR2 YSYEKL.

The chain recombines TRBV30 with TRBJ2-7; D is perhaps TRBD1 (5 bases). This CDR3 is 13 amino acids long. Germline values: CDR1 GTSNPN, CDR2 SVGIG (reference sequence). V was shortened by 2 bases and J by 0 bases, with 8 bases between the two germline ends. The chain's CDR3 is CAWSPTVSYEQYF. CDR3 bases: TGTGCCTGGAGTCCGACAGTCTCCTACGAGCAGTACTTC.

The chain joins TRBV7-2 to TRBJ2-3; 10 bases are a match to TRBD2. This CDR3 spans 19 amino acids. CDR1 SGHTA and CDR2 FQGNSA come from the germline V gene. The junction had 14 bases not matched to a gene; V was cut back by 0 bases and J by 5 bases. The DNA for the CDR3 is TGTGCCAGCAGCTTAGCGTTTAGGCTAGCGGGGGCCTTAGTAGATACGCAGTATTTT. Its protein is CASSLAFRLAGALVDTQYF. Together with reference TRBV7-2 and TRBJ2-3, the CDR3 gives the full variable domain: GAGVSQSPSNKVTEKGKDVELRCDPISGHTALYWYRQSLGQGLEFLIYFQGNSAPDKSGLPSDRFSAERTGGSVSTLTIQRTQQEDSAVYLCASSLAFRLAGALVDTQYFGPGTRLTVL.

The J gene is TRBJ1-2, the V gene TRBV7-8; D perhaps matches TRBD1 (5 bases). This CDR3 spans 14 amino acids. V lost 0 bases and J lost 8, with 13 bases in between. Germline V gene sequence: CDR1 SGHVS, CDR2 FQNEAQ. CDR3 sequence reads: CASSLAGQGGGYTF. CDR3 in DNA: TGTGCCAGCAGCTTAGCGGGGCAGGGAGGGGGCTACACCTTC.